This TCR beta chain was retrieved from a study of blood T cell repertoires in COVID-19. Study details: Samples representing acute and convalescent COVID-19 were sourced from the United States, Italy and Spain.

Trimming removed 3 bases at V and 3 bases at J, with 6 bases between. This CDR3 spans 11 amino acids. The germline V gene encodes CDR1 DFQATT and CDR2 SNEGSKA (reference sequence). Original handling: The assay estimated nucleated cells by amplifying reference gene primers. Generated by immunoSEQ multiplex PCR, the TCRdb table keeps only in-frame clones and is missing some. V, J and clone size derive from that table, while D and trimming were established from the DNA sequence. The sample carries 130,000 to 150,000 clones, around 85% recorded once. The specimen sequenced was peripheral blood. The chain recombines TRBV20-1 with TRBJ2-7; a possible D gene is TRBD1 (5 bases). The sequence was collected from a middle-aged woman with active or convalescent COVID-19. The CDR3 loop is CSARDNYEQYF. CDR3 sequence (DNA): TGCAGTGCTAGGGACAACTACGAGCAGTACTTC.